Listed below are T cell receptor beta chains from one sample, sequenced in a study of control samples from healthy donors and cancer patients. Data came from immunoSEQ multiplex PCR; TCRdb stores just in-frame clones and leaves some out. The top ten clones hold more than 6.5% of a sample with around 140,000 clones, about 90% of them seen once. The sample taken for sequencing was blood. These receptors were collected from a young man in good health. The CDR3 runs from the conserved cysteine through the conserved F or W. Fields, in order: CDR3 protein, CDR3 DNA, V gene, D gene, J gene, clone size. D genes are given only for firm matches. Part of the rows lack a size; the others show once, few, many or a class for expanded clones.

CDR3: CASSIRPGQAMYNEQFF
DNA: TGTGCCAGCAGCATACGACCGGGACAGGCGATGTACAATGAGCAGTTCTTC
V: TRBV11-2
D: TRBD1
J: TRBJ2-1
size: NA

CDR3: CASSSYNEQFF
DNA: TGTGCCAGTAGCTCCTACAATGAGCAGTTCTTC
V: TRBV12-3/TRBV12-4
D: NA
J: TRBJ2-1
size: NA

CDR3: CASSAYRGGDEKLFF
DNA: TGTGCCAGCAGCGCCTACAGGGGTGGGGATGAAAAACTGTTTTTT
V: TRBV7-2
D: TRBD1
J: TRBJ1-4
size: NA

CDR3: CASSLMGAANEKLFF
DNA: TGCGCCAGCAGCTTGATGGGGGCGGCTAATGAAAAACTGTTTTTT
V: TRBV5-1
D: NA
J: TRBJ1-4
size: NA

CDR3: CASSLNRGRPRFF
DNA: TGTGCCAGCAGTTTAAATCGGGGGAGACCGAGGTTCTTC
V: TRBV27
D: NA
J: TRBJ2-1
size: NA

CDR3: CASSELARGTGELFF
DNA: TGTGCCAGCAGTGAATTGGCTCGAGGCACCGGGGAGCTGTTTTTT
V: TRBV2
D: NA
J: TRBJ2-2
size: NA

CDR3: CARPWQWTFYEQYF
DNA: TGTGCTAGACCTTGGCAATGGACATTCTACGAGCAGTACTTC
V: TRBV12-5
D: NA
J: TRBJ2-7
size: once

CDR3: CASSEEGDRGQSGNTIYF
DNA: TGTGCCAGCAGTGAAGAGGGGGACAGGGGGCAATCAGGAAACACCATATATTTT
V: TRBV2
D: TRBD1
J: TRBJ1-3
size: once

CDR3: CAGAFRNEQFF
DNA: TGTGCCGGGGCCTTCCGCAATGAGCAGTTCTTC
V: TRBV30
D: NA
J: TRBJ2-1
size: NA

CDR3: CASSLDGLGYTGELFF
DNA: TGTGCCAGCAGCTTAGACGGGTTGGGTTACACCGGGGAGCTGTTTTTT
V: TRBV11-1
D: NA
J: TRBJ2-2
size: NA

CDR3: CAWSVPASTEAFF
DNA: TGTGCCTGGAGCGTCCCCGCGAGCACTGAAGCTTTCTTT
V: TRBV30
D: NA
J: TRBJ1-1
size: NA

CDR3: CASRADSPLHF
DNA: TGCGCCAGCAGGGCAGATTCACCCCTCCACTTT
V: TRBV10-1
D: NA
J: TRBJ1-6
size: NA

CDR3: CASSARTVPYEQYF
DNA: TGTGCCAGCAGCGCACGGACTGTACCCTACGAGCAGTACTTC
V: TRBV7-8
D: NA
J: TRBJ2-7
size: NA